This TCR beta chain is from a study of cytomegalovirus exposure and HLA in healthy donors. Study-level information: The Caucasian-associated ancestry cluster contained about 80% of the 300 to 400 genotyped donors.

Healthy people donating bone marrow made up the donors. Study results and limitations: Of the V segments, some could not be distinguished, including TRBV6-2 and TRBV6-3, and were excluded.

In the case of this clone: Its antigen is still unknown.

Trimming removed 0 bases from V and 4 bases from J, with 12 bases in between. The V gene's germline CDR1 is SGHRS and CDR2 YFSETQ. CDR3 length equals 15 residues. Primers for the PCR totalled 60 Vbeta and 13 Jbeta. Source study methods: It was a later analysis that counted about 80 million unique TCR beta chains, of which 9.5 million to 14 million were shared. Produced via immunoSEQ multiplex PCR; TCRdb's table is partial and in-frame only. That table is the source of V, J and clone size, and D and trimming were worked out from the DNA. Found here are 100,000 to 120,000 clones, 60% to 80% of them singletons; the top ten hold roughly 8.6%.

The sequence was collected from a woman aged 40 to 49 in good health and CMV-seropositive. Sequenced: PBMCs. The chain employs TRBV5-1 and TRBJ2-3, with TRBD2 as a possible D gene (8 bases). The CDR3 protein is CASSLGGGTADTQYF. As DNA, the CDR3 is TGCGCCAGCAGCTTGGGCGGGGGGACAGCAGATACGCAGTATTTT.